Reported below is one T cell receptor beta chain. No antigen is known for it. The CDR3 sequence is 14 residues long. V was trimmed by 0 bases and J by 5 bases, leaving 7 bases between them. From germline, CDR1 is WNHNN and CDR2 SYGVQD (reference sequence). A multiplex PCR was run with 60 Vbeta primers and 13 Jbeta primers. The protocol was immunoSEQ multiplex PCR, while the TCRdb copy is restricted to in-frame clones and leaves out a portion. The profile shows under 200,000 clones, 80% to 85% of them singletons. The sample comes from a study of cytomegalovirus exposure and HLA in healthy donors. On the study more broadly: HLA-typed donors contributed about 85 million unique TCRs, which were held in an early data release. Study-level results: Most TCR sequences were rare, but some public TCRs occurred in many donors. The classifier, whose performance was assessed in both the original and validation cohorts, reportedly diagnosed cytomegalovirus status with high specificity and sensitivity. Indistinguishable V segments such as TRBV6-2 and TRBV6-3 were excluded.

This TCR came from a woman aged 18 to 35 in good health and CMV-seronegative. Input material: PBMCs. The chain couples TRBV10-1 to TRBJ1-4; D ambiguous. The CDR3 region is CASSESYGNEKLFF. Written as DNA, the CDR3 is TGCGCCAGCAGTGAGTCGTACGGGAATGAAAAACTGTTTTTT.